The 26 T cell receptor beta chains below come from one sample, sequenced in a study of blood T cell repertoires in COVID-19 (dated by TCRdb to 2019 to 2021). Libraries were prepared through the immunoSEQ multiplex PCR assay. TCRdb limited this immuneACCESS table to in-frame rearrangements with V and J called. A share of clones is missing; checked studies link under half to unresolved V genes, and the rest is unexplained. Counted in this sample were about 100,000 clones; less than 85% of them appeared once. The ten largest make up 20% to 25% of the sample. What was sequenced was peripheral blood. All receptors come from a man in his 70s with active or convalescent COVID-19.

This clone was observed a handful of times. CDR3 in amino acids: CASSLGQDTDTQYF. The DNA for the CDR3 is TGCGCCAGCAGCTTGGGCCAGGACACAGATACGCAGTATTTT. The J gene is TRBJ2-3, the V gene TRBV5-1, with D uncertain. The germline V and J ends were trimmed by 0 bases and 2 bases, with 7 bases remaining between them. The CDR3 loop spans 14 amino acids. Germline CDR1 reads SGHRS; CDR2 reads YFSETQ.

J is TRBJ1-1 and V is TRBV18; no reliable D call. Between the trimmed V and J ends, which lost 2 bases and 1 base, there was a span of 8 bases. There are 14 residues in the CDR3. The germline V gene has CDR1 KGHSH and CDR2 LQKENI. DNA of the CDR3: TGTGCCAGCTCACCAGTTCGAGAGAACACTGAAGCTTTCTTT. It yields the protein CASSPVRENTEAFF.

The chain carries TRBV4-1 and TRBJ2-7, with 10 bases lining up with TRBD2. CDR1 is MGHRA, CDR2 YSYEKL, per germline. Germline trimming cut 2 bases from V and 2 bases from J; bases unmatched to any gene: 3. This CDR3 has 15 amino acids. The CDR3 DNA reads as TGCGCCAGCAGCCAACAAGCGGGGGGGCCCTACGAGCAGTACTTC. Translated: CASSQQAGGPYEQYF.

The chain couples TRBV6-2 or TRBV6-3 to TRBJ1-5, with 7 bases that match TRBD1. Unmatched junction bases numbered 8, after V lost 4 bases and J lost 5 bases. The CDR3 is 15 amino acids. CDR1 is MNHEY and CDR2 is SVGEGT in the germline V gene. CDR3 in amino acids: CASSSGRTGHQPQHF. The DNA of the CDR3 is TGTGCCAGCAGTTCCGGAAGGACAGGCCATCAGCCCCAGCATTTT.

The rearrangement links TRBV9 to TRBJ2-1; possibly TRBD2 for D (7 bases). The V and J ends lost 3 bases and 1 base respectively, with 20 bases between them. Germline lookup yields CDR1 SGDLS and CDR2 YYNGEE. The CDR3 length is 18 residues. In DNA, the CDR3 is TGTGCCAGCAGCGCCCGTAGGGGCGGGGGCCTTTCCTACAATGAGCAGTTCTTC. Protein sequence: CASSARRGGGLSYNEQFF.

CDR3 sequence (DNA): TGTGCCAGCTCACCACGTAAGACTGGGAGCACAGATACGCAGTATTTT. Residues: CASSPRKTGSTDTQYF. The J gene is TRBJ2-3, the V gene TRBV18; D gene ambiguous. Germline-derived CDR1 and CDR2 are KGHSH and LQKENI. Trimming cost V 1 base and J 0 bases, with 11 bases left between them. CDR3 size: 16 residues.

The rearrangement uses TRBV4-1 and TRBJ2-7; 10 bases agree with TRBD2. This CDR3 region has 17 residues. CDR1 MGHRA and CDR2 YSYEKL come from the germline V gene. V gave up 1 base and J gave up 3 bases; unmatched junction bases: 9. The DNA for the CDR3 is TGCGCCAGCAGCCAAGGGGTCGCTAGCGGGAGCAACTACGAGCAGTACTTC. Translation: CASSQGVASGSNYEQYF.

The CDR3 DNA reads as TGTGCCAGCAGCTGGGACAGGGACACTGAAGCTTTCTTT. This gives the protein CASSWDRDTEAFF. The V and J genes are TRBV5-6 and TRBJ1-1, with TRBD1 matching 9 bases. CDR1 and CDR2 (germline): SGHDT, YYEEEE. The CDR3 runs 13 residues. After removal of 3 bases from V and 3 bases from J, the junction contained 0 bases not matched to a gene.

The V call is TRBV5-5, the J call TRBJ1-4, with D perhaps matching TRBD1 (5 bases). Between the trimmed V and J ends, which lost 4 bases and 9 bases, there was a span of 19 bases. This CDR3 contains 15 residues. Per germline, CDR1 SGHKS and CDR2 YYEKEE (reference sequence). The CDR3 DNA sequence: TGTGCCAGCAGCGGGGACTCTCGATCAGGGAAAAAACTGTTTTTT. Amino acid sequence: CASSGDSRSGKKLFF.

The sample holds a few counts of this clone. J is TRBJ2-1 and V is TRBV6-5; TRBD2 might be the D (6 bases). This CDR3 contains 14 residues. The germline gives CDR1 MNHEY, CDR2 SVGAGI. The V end lost 6 bases, the J end lost 6 bases, and 15 bases lay between the germline ends. In nucleotides, the CDR3 is TGTGCCAGCAGCACGGGGCTAGCGCTCAATGAGCAGTTCTTC. Translated, it gives CASSTGLALNEQFF.

Here the CDR3 DNA reads TGTGCCACCAGCAGAGATCACAGTGAAAAACTGTTTTTT. It encodes CATSRDHSEKLFF. This chain uses TRBV15 with TRBJ1-4; D call uncertain. This CDR3 region has 13 residues. The ends were cut back, 0 bases at V and 7 bases at J, with 6 bases in the middle. Germline V lookup: CDR1 LNHNV, CDR2 YYDKDF (reference sequence).

This clone has a count of ten or more. The CDR3 loop reads CASSRDPLPGANEKLFF. The CDR3 coding sequence is TGTGCCAGCTCTCGAGACCCGTTACCAGGGGCTAATGAAAAACTGTTTTTT. The chain has TRBV18 and TRBJ1-4, with D perhaps matching TRBD1 (6 bases). Trimming left V 6 bases short and J 3 bases short, with 20 bases between. CDR3 size: 17 residues. Germline loops: CDR1 KGHSH, CDR2 LQKENI.

The V gene is TRBV5-4, the J gene TRBJ1-1; D is unresolved. From germline, CDR1 is SGHNT and CDR2 YYREEE (reference sequence). V lost 2 bases to trimming and J lost 0 bases, with 8 bases between them. The CDR3 loop spans 14 amino acids. The CDR3 spells CASSFGGLNTEAFF. CDR3 nucleotide sequence: TGTGCCAGCAGCTTCGGAGGCCTGAACACTGAAGCTTTCTTT.

V gene TRBV15 combines with J gene TRBJ2-1, with TRBD1 matching 7 bases. The CDR3 loop spans 16 amino acids. V was pared by 1 base and J by 2 bases, with 5 bases of the junction left unmatched. Germline CDR1 is LNHNV and CDR2 is YYDKDF (reference sequence). CDR3 DNA sequence: TGTGCCACCAGCAGAGTAGGCCAGGGGGCCTACAATGAGCAGTTCTTC. Its translation: CATSRVGQGAYNEQFF.

This clone occurred once. The chain recombines TRBV30 with TRBJ1-2; the D is unclear. V was pared by 1 base and J by 7 bases, with 10 bases between. The CDR3 extends over 12 amino acids. Germline CDR1 and CDR2: GTSNPN and SVGIG (reference sequence). The CDR3 coding sequence is TGTGCCTGGAGTGGCGGCGACGGTGGCTACACCTTC. This translates into CAWSGGDGGYTF.

V gene TRBV5-1 combines with J gene TRBJ2-3; TRBD2 is a possible D gene (6 bases). Trimming stripped 4 bases from V and 4 bases from J, with 19 bases between. This CDR3 has 16 amino acids. CDR1 and CDR2 (germline): SGHRS, YFSETQ. The DNA for the CDR3 is TGCGCCAGCAGCGCGGTTCTAGCGTCTGGGCCAGATACGCAGTATTTT. This gives the protein CASSAVLASGPDTQYF.

J is TRBJ1-1 and V is TRBV28; 7 nucleotides agree with TRBD1. CDR1 and CDR2 from the germline V gene are MDHEN and SYDVKM. V lost 5 bases to trimming and J lost 3 bases; unmatched junction nucleotides: 9. The CDR3 is 15 residues long. The CDR3 sequence is CASSILRGADTEAFF. The CDR3 bases are TGTGCCAGCAGTATCCTCAGGGGGGCGGACACTGAAGCTTTCTTT.

The chain carries TRBV5-8 and TRBJ1-2; 8 bases line up with TRBD1. J lost 0 bases, V lost 4 bases, and 8 bases had no gene match. CDR1 is SGHTS, CDR2 YDEGEE, per germline. The CDR3 length is 16 residues. CDR3: CASSLTGQGPNYGYTF. CDR3 in DNA: TGTGCCAGCAGCCTCACTGGACAGGGTCCTAACTATGGCTACACCTTC.

The chain is built from TRBV4-2 and TRBJ2-5; D may be TRBD2 (6 bases). CDR1 LGHNA and CDR2 YNFKEQ come from the germline V gene. This CDR3 is 17 amino acids long. Trimming left V 4 bases short and J 0 bases short, with 18 bases between. CDR3 protein: CASSPSRDFTYQETQYF. The CDR3 DNA follows: TGTGCCAGCAGCCCTTCCCGGGACTTCACGTACCAAGAGACCCAGTACTTC.

The chain joins TRBV5-8 to TRBJ1-5; TRBD1 matches 9 bases. Germline trimming cut 2 bases from V and 9 bases from J; bases unmatched to any gene: 12. This CDR3 spans 16 amino acids. Germline V gene lookup returns CDR1 SGHTS and CDR2 YDEGEE. The DNA of the CDR3 is TGTGCCAGCAGCTTCTTAGGACAGGGGTTAAATGGGCCCCAGCATTTT. This encodes CASSFLGQGLNGPQHF.

J is TRBJ2-1 and V is TRBV4-2; D gene ambiguous. Trimming stripped 3 bases from V and 6 bases from J, with 9 bases between. The CDR3 length is 13 residues. CDR1 is LGHNA and CDR2 is YNFKEQ in the germline V gene. The CDR3 reads CASSQLDPNEQFF. Here the CDR3 DNA reads TGTGCCAGCAGCCAGCTAGACCCCAATGAGCAGTTCTTC.

The rearrangement links TRBV6-1 to TRBJ2-5; TRBD1 aligns across 7 bases. CDR3 length: 16 residues. Per germline, CDR1 MNHNS and CDR2 SASEGT. J was trimmed by 5 bases and V by 1 base; bases with no gene match: 10. CDR3 region: CASSEGVQGWQETQYF. The CDR3 DNA is TGTGCCAGCAGTGAAGGGGTACAGGGGTGGCAGGAGACCCAGTACTTC.

This clone was detected only a few times. V is TRBV7-8 and J is TRBJ2-1; 7 bases are shared with TRBD2. The CDR3 totals 16 residues. J gave up 4 bases and V 0 bases, and 6 bases lay outside the gene matches. Per germline, CDR1 SGHVS and CDR2 FQNEAQ. In DNA, the CDR3 is TGTGCCAGCAGCTTAGCGAGGGCTAGCGGTTACAATGAGCAGTTCTTC. Translated: CASSLARASGYNEQFF.

The V call is TRBV9, the J call TRBJ2-1; D possibly corresponds to TRBD2 (6 bases). The CDR3 is 15 amino acids. V was shortened by 0 bases and J by 4 bases, with 11 bases between the two germline ends. The germline V gene has CDR1 SGDLS and CDR2 YYNGEE. CDR3 bases: TGTGCCAGCAGCGTAGGGCCTGGAGGGTACAATGAGCAGTTCTTC. Its protein is CASSVGPGGYNEQFF.

The sample holds one count of this clone. V is TRBV11-2 and J is TRBJ2-3, with TRBD2 matching 14 bases. The CDR3 consists of 15 residues. Per germline, CDR1 SGHAT and CDR2 FQNNGV. The junction had 3 bases not matched to a gene; V was cut back by 5 bases and J by 5 bases. As DNA, the CDR3 is TGTGCCAGCAGCCCCGGGACTAGCGGGGGAGATACGCAGTATTTT. It is translated as CASSPGTSGGDTQYF. Looking up the rest from reference TRBV11-2 and TRBJ2-3 gives the full variable domain: EAGVAQSPRYKIIEKRQSVAFWCNPISGHATLYWYQQILGQGPKLLIQFQNNGVVDDSQLPKDRFSAERLKGVDSTLKIQPAKLEDSAVYLCASSPGTSGGDTQYFGPGTRLTVL.

The chain uses TRBV5-4 and TRBJ2-3; 7 nucleotides align to TRBD2. V was clipped by 3 bases and J by 0 bases; unmatched bases: 7. From germline, CDR1 is SGHNT and CDR2 YYREEE (reference sequence). CDR3 length equals 16 residues. DNA for the CDR3: TGTGCCAGCAGCTCCCCTCTAGCGGCTAGCACAGATACGCAGTATTTT. Protein sequence: CASSSPLAASTDTQYF.